This TCR beta chain was sequenced for a study of blood T cell repertoires in COVID-19. CDR3 size: 14 residues. Germline values: CDR1 LGHDT, CDR2 YNNKEL (reference sequence). J lost 7 bases, V lost 1 base, and 5 bases had no gene match. TCRdb keeps only in-frame clones here, not all; method: immunoSEQ multiplex PCR. Of some 43,000 clones in the sample, 75% to 90% were seen once. The sequenced material came from peripheral blood. This TCR came from a human donor in a cohort sampled during active COVID-19. This chain joins TRBV3-1 (or the pseudogene TRBV3-2) and TRBJ1-2; TRBD1 agrees at 8 bases. The CDR3: CASSQGTGYGGYTF. CDR3 in DNA: TGTGCCAGCAGCCAAGGGACAGGGTACGGTGGCTACACCTTC.